This T cell receptor (beta chain) was captured by sequencing in a study of long-term antiretroviral therapy in people with HIV. General study results and limits: Repertoire dominance by clones expanded before ART was seen at all time points.

Every donor contributed at least one pre-ART and at least two post-ART PBMC samples. Sequencing relied on immunoSEQ assay v3.0, run at survey level. TCRdb's copy holds only in-frame clones and misses some; the assay was immunoSEQ multiplex PCR. The table has tens of thousands of clones, about 80% seen once. Trimming stripped 7 bases from V and 4 bases from J, with 16 bases between. This CDR3 spans 15 amino acids. The germline gives CDR1 MNHNS, CDR2 SASEGT. Of note for this clone: Its cognate antigen is unknown.

The gene calls are TRBV6-1 and TRBJ2-2, with D possibly TRBD2 on 7 matching bases. Sample: unsorted PBMCs, taken 0.4 years before starting antiretroviral therapy. The receptor comes from a man younger than 35 with HIV. The CDR3 loop reads CASNGGQTVTGELFF. The CDR3 coding sequence is TGTGCCAGCAACGGGGGGCAAACGGTCACCGGGGAGCTGTTTTTT.